The 10 T cell receptor beta chains listed next were all sequenced from one sample in a study of blood T cells in healthy people across ages. A second PCR, run for roughly 7 to 12 cycles, used a sample-barcoded 5' primer plus a J-beta primer mix. TCRdb reanalysed the 5' RACE reads using MiXCR and keeps one entry per CDR3 protein. The table shows over 550,000 distinct CDR3 sequences, with 25% to 30% occurring only once. Input material: blood. These receptors all stem from a woman of 80 years or more in good health.

A remark on this clonotype: It may be a read error: a sequence one base away is much more abundant. CDR3 nucleotide sequence: TGTGCCACCAGGGTGGGACAGGGTTTCTACGAGCAGTACTTC. The encoded protein is CATRVGQGFYEQYF. V and J are TRBV24-1 and TRBJ2-7, with 9 bases identical to TRBD1. Trimming took 7 bases from V and 3 from J; bases not matched to a gene: 6. This CDR3 comprises 14 residues. Per germline, CDR1 KGHDR and CDR2 SFDVKD.

Worth noting for this clonotype: A much larger clone differs from this one at a single base, so this may be a read error. The V call is TRBV5-1, the J call TRBJ2-1; TRBD2 aligns across 8 bases. The assigned J gene may be wrong: the sequence end matches TRBJ2-7 better. This CDR3 region has 15 residues. Per the germline V gene, CDR1 is SGHRS and CDR2 is YFSETQ. The CDR3 reads CASTPGLAAYNEQYF. The CDR3 bases are TGCGCCAGCACCCCTGGACTAGCAGCCTACAATGAGCAGTACTTC.

This clonotype was recorded at least ten times. The CDR3 coding sequence is TGTGCCAGCAGCCCCTCTGGGGGGCCGGGTGAGCAGTTCTTC. This sequence encodes CASSPSGGPGEQFF. This sequence joins TRBV7-2 and TRBJ2-1; D may be TRBD1 or TRBD2 (6 bases each). CDR3 length: 14 amino acids. V was pared by 5 bases and J by 9 bases, with 17 bases between. CDR1 and CDR2 (germline): SGHTA, FQGNSA. Using reference TRBV7-2 and TRBJ2-1 for the parts outside the CDR3, the full variable domain is GAGVSQSPSNKVTEKGKDVELRCDPISGHTALYWYRQSLGQGLEFLIYFQGNSAPDKSGLPSDRFSAERTGGSVSTLTIQRTQQEDSAVYLCASSPSGGPGEQFFGPGTRLTVL.

This sequence joins TRBV20-1 and TRBJ2-1; possibly TRBD1 for D (5 bases). The J call is uncertain, as TRBJ2-7 better fits the DNA end. CDR3 length equals 13 residues. Germline CDR1 and CDR2: DFQATT and SNEGSKA (reference sequence). CDR3 nucleotides: TGCAGTGCTATCGACAGTAGGAACAATGAGCAGTACTTC. This gives the protein CSAIDSRNNEQYF.

Worth noting for this clonotype: A much more abundant neighbour one base away suggests this may be a read error. The conserved phenylalanine or tryptophan is not found at the CDR3 terminus, so this likely reflects a read error. The genes are TRBV10-3 and TRBJ1-2, with 10 bases that match TRBD1. The CDR3 runs to 15 residues. Trimming removed 8 bases from V and 2 bases from J; junction bases left unmatched: 8. Germline-derived CDR1 and CDR2 are ENHRY and SYGVKD. Written as DNA, the CDR3 is TGTGCCATCGGGGTTTCGGGACAGGGGAACTATGGCTACACCGTC. Translation gives CAIGVSGQGNYGYTV.

This clonotype showed up many times. The chain has TRBV13 and TRBJ1-6; 7 nucleotides align to TRBD1. Germline lookup yields CDR1 PRHDT and CDR2 FYEKMQ (reference sequence). The CDR3 is 15 residues long. Trimming removed 5 bases from V and 9 bases from J; junction bases left unmatched: 10. CDR3 sequence: CASSHTGEKGSPLHF. The CDR3 coding sequence is TGTGCCAGCAGCCACACAGGGGAAAAAGGTTCACCCCTCCACTTT.

This clonotype was counted many times. This rearrangement joins TRBV9 to TRBJ2-7, with TRBD2 as a possible D gene (7 bases). The CDR3 length is 15 residues. V lost 0 bases to trimming and J lost 2 bases, with 12 bases between them. Germline CDR1 is SGDLS and CDR2 is YYNGEE. CDR3 bases: TGTGCCAGCAGCGTAGATCTGGGGGGGCCCTACGAGCAGTACTTC. Amino acids: CASSVDLGGPYEQYF.

This clonotype was observed a handful of times. It may be a read error: a sequence one base away is much more abundant. The V call is TRBV6-5, the J call TRBJ2-3; D is unresolved. The CDR3 is 14 amino acids. Germline CDR1 reads MNHEY; CDR2 reads SVGAGI. V was cut by 5 bases and J by 5 bases, with 14 bases left in between. CDR3 bases: TGTGCCAGCAGTAAGGGCCTTGAAGGAGATACGCAGTATTTT. The encoded protein is CASSKGLEGDTQYF.

On this clonotype: With a much larger clone just one base away, this may be a read error. V is TRBV7-2 and J is TRBJ2-7; the match to TRBD2 covers 8 bases. The tail of the sequence fits TRBJ2-5 better, so the J call may be wrong. Per germline, CDR1 SGHTA and CDR2 FQGNSA. CDR3 length: 15 amino acids. The CDR3 sequence: CASGGGTRRRETQYF. The CDR3 DNA is TGTGCCAGCGGCGGGGGGACAAGGCGTAGGGAGACCCAGTACTTC.

This clonotype has more than one count but fewer than ten. Relative to the germline gene, one junction end is altered; a read error may explain this. This sequence joins TRBV19 and TRBJ1-6, with unresolved D. The CDR3 has 14 residues. Looked up from germline, CDR1 is LNHDA and CDR2 is SQIVND (reference sequence). The CDR3 nucleotides are TGTGCCAGTTCTTCTCTGGGTTATAGTTCACCCCTCCACTTT. Amino acid sequence: CASSSLGYSSPLHF.